This T cell receptor beta chain was sequenced for a study of graft-versus-host responses after intestinal transplantation. Study context: Transplantation in recipients was multivisceral, liver-intestinal, or isolated intestinal. Induction using anti-thymocyte globulin, followed by tacrolimus and steroids for roughly 3 years, was given to all recipients.

Losses at the gene ends were 11 bases for V and 0 bases for J; bases not matched to a gene: 6. Germline CDR1 is SEHNR and CDR2 is FQNEAQ (reference sequence). The CDR3 is 13 amino acids. Clones were read by immunoSEQ multiplex PCR, and TCRdb kept only the in-frame ones, dropping some. The repertoire includes fewer than 75,000 clones, around 90% of them detected once, and around 1.5% sits in the top ten. Whole-study findings and limits: Among recipient marrow samples, GvH clones were found; some appeared first in ileum or blood. Allografts of patients with graft-donor T cell macrochimerism showed high graft-versus-host to host-versus-graft clone ratios.

Worth noting for this clone: Antigen: not known.

The sequence was obtained from a human patient who received an intestinal transplant, so some T cells may come from the graft donor. J is TRBJ2-7 and V is TRBV7-9; 8 bases line up with TRBD2. This material consisted of PBMCs, taken 26 days after transplant. CDR3 sequence (DNA): TGTGCCTCCTTGAGCGGGAGCTCCTACGAGCAGTACTTC. Its protein is CASLSGSSYEQYF.